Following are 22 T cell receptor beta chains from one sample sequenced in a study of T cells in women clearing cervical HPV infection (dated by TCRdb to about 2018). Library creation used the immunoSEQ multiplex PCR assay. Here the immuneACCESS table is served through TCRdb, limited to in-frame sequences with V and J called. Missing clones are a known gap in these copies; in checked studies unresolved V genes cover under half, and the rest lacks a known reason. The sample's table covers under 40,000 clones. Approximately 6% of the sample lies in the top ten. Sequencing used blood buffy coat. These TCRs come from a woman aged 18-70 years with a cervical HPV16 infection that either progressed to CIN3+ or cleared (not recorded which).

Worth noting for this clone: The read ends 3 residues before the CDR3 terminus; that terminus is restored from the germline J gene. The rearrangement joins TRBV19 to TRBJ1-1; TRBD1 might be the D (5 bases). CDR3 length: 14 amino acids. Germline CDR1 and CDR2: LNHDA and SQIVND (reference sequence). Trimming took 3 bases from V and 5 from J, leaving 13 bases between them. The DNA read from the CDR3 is TGTGCCAGTAGTATTTGGGGCGCGGGGACTGAA. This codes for CASSIWGAGTE. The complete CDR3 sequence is CASSIWGAGTEAFF. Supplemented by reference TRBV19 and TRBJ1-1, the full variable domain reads DGGITQSPKYLFRKEGQNVTLSCEQNLNHDAMYWYRQDPGQGLRLIYYSQIVNDFQKGDIAEGYSVSREKKESFPLTVTSAQKNPTAFYLCASSIWGAGTEAFFGQGTRLTVV.

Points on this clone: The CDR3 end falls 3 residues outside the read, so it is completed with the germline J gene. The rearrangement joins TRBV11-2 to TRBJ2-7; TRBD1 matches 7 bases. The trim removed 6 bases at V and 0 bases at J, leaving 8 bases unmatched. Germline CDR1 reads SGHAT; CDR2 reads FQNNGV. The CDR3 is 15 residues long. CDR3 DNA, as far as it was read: TGTGCCAGCAGTAGTACAGGGGAAGTCTCCTACGAG. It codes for CASSSTGEVSYE. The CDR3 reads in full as CASSSTGEVSYEQYF.

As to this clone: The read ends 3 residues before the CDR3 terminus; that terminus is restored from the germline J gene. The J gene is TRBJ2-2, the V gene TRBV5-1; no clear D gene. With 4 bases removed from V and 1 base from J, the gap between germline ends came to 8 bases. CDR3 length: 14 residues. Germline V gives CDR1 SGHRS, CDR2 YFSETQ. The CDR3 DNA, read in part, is TGCGCCAGCAGCCCGGTACTGAACACCGGGGAG. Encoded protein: CASSPVLNTGE. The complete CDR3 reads CASSPVLNTGELFF.

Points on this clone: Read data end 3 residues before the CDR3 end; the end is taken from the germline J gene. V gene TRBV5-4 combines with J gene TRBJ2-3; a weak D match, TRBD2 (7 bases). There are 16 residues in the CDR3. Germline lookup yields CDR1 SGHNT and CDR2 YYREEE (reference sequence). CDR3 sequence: CASSFFSRGQRETQYF. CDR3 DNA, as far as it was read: TGTGCCAGCAGCTTTTTCTCGCGGGGGCAGAGGGAGACG.

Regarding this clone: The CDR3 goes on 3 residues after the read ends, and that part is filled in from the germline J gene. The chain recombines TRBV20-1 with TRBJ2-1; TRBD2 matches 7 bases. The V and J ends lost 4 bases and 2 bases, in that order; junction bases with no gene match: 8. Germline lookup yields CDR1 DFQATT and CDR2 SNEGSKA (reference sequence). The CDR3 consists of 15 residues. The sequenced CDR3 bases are TGCAGTGCTAACTGGGGGGGTCACACCTACAATGAG. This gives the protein CSANWGGHTYNE. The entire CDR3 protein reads CSANWGGHTYNEQFF.

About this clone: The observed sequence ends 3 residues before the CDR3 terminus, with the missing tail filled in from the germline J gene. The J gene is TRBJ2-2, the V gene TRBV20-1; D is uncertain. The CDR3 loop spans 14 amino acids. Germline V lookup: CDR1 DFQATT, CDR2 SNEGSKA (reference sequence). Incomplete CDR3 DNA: TGCAGTGCCTATTCCGGGTCCTCTTATGAAAAG. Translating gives CSAYSGSSYEK. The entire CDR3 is CSAYSGSSYEKLFF.

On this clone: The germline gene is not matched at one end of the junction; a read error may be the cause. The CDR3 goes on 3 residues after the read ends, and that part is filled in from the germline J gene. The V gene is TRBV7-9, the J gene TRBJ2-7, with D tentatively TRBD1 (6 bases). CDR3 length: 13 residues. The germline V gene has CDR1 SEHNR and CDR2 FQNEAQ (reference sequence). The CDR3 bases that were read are TGTCCCAGCAGCTCAGGGGCCGGTTTCGAG. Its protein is CPSSSGAGFE. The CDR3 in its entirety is CPSSSGAGFEQYF.

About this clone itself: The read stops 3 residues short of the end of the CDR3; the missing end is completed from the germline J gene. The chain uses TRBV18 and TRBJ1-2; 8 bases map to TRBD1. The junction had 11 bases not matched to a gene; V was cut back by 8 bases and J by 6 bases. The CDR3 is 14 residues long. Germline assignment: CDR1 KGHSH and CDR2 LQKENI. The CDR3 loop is CASREIGQGDGYTF. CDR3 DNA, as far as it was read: TGTGCCAGCCGGGAAATTGGACAGGGTGATGGC.

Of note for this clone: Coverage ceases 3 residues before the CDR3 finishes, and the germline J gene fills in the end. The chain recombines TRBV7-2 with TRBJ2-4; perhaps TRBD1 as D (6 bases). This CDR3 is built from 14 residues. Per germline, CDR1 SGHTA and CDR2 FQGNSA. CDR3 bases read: TGTGCCAGCAGCTTAGATGGGGGCTTCTATGGT. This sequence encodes CASSLDGGFYG. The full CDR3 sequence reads CASSLDGGFYGQYF.

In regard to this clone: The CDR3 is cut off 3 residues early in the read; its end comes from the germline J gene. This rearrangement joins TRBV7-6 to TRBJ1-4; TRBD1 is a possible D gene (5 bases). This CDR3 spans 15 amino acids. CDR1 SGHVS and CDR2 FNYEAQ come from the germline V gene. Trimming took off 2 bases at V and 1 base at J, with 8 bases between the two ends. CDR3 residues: CASSLRRGTNEKLFF. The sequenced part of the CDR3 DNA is TGTGCCAGCAGCTTAAGGAGGGGAACTAATGAAAAA.

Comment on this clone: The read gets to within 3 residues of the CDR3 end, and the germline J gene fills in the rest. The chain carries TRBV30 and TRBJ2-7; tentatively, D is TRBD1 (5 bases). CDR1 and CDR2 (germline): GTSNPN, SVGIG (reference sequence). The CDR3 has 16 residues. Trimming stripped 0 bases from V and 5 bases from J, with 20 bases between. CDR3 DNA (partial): TGTGCCTGGAGTGTTAAGATTGAGCAGGGTCACGACGAG. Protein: CAWSVKIEQGHDE. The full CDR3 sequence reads CAWSVKIEQGHDEQYF.

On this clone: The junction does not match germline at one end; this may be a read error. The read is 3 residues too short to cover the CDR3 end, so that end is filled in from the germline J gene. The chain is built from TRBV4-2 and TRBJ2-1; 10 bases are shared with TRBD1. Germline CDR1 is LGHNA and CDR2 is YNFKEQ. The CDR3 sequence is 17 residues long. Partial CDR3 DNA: TGCGCCAGCAGCTTAATCAGGTCTGGGACAGGGGCCCATGAG. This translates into CASSLIRSGTGAHE. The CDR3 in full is CASSLIRSGTGAHEQFF.

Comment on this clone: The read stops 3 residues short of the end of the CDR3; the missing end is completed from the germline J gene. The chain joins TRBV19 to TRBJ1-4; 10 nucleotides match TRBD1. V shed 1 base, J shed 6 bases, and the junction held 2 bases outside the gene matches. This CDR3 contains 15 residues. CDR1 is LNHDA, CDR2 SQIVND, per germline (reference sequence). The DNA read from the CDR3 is TGTGCCAGTAGTATAGGCGGGACAGGGGATGAAAAA. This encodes CASSIGGTGDEK. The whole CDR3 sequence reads CASSIGGTGDEKLFF.

The sequenced CDR3 bases are TGTGCCAGTACTACACGGGGGGATTACTCTGGGGCCAACGTG. Protein sequence: CASTTRGDYSGANV. The entire CDR3 protein reads CASTTRGDYSGANVLFF. J is TRBJ2-2 and V is TRBV19; 7 bases map to TRBD2. The CDR3 extends 3 residues past the end of the read, so its final part is completed from the germline J gene. The CDR3 totals 17 residues. Germline lookup yields CDR1 LNHDA and CDR2 SQIVND (reference sequence).

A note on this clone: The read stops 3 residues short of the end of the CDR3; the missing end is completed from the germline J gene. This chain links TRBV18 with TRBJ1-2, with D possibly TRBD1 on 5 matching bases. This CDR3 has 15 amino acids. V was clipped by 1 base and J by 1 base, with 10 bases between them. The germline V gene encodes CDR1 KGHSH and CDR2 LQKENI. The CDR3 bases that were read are TGTGCCAGCTCACCACGACAGCTCGATAACTATGGC. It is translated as CASSPRQLDNYG. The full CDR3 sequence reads CASSPRQLDNYGYTF.

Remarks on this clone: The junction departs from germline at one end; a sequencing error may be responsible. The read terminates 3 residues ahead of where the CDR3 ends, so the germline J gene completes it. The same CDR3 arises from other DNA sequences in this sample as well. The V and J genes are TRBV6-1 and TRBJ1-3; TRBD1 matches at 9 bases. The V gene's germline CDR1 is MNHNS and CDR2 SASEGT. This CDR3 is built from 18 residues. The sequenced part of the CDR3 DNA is TGTGCCAGCAGTGAACGGCGTGCGGGACAGGGTCTAAGAAACACG. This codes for CASSERRAGQGLRNT. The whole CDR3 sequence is CASSERRAGQGLRNTIYF.

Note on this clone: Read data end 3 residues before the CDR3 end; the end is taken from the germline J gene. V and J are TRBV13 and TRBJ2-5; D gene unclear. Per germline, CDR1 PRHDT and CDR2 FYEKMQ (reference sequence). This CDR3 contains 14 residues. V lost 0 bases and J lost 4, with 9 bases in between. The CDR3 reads CASSLGGEVETQYF. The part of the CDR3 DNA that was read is TGTGCCAGCAGCTTAGGTGGTGAGGTAGAGACC. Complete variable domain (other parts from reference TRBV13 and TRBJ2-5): AAGVIQSPRHLIKEKRETATLKCYPIPRHDTVYWYQQGPGQDPQFLISFYEKMQSDKGSIPDRFSAQQFSDYHSELNMSSLELGDSALYFCASSLGGEVETQYFGPGTRLLVL.

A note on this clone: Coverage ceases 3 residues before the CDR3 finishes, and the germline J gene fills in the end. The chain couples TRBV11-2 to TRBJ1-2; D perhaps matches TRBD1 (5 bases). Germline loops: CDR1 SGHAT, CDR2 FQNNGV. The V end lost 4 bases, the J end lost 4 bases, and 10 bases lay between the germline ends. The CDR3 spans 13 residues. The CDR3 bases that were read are TGTGCCAGCAGCTCAGACAGATTCTATGGC. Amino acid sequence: CASSSDRFYG. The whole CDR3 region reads CASSSDRFYGYTF.

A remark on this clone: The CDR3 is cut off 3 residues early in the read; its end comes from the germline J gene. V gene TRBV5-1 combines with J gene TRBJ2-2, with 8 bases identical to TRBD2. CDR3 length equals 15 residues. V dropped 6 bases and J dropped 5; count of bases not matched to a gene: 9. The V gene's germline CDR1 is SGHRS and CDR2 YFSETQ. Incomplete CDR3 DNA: TGCGCCAGCAAACCGCGGGAGGTAGGGACCGGGGAG. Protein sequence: CASKPREVGTGE. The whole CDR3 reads CASKPREVGTGELFF.

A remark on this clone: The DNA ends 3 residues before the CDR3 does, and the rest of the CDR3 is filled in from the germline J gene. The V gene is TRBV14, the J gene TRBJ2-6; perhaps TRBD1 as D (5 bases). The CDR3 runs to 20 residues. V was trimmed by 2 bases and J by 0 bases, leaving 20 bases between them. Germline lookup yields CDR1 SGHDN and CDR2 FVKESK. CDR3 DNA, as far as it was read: TGTGCCAGCAGCCAAAAATCAGGGTCCAATCTGTTCTCTGGGGCCAACGTC. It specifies CASSQKSGSNLFSGANV. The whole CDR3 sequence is CASSQKSGSNLFSGANVLTF.

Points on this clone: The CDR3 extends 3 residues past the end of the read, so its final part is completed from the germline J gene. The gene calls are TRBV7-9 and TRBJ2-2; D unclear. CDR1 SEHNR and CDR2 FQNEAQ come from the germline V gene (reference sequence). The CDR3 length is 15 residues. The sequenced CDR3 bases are TGTGCCAGCAGCCCCCCGATCGGAACTAATGAAAAG. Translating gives CASSPPIGTNEK. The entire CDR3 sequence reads CASSPPIGTNEKLFF.

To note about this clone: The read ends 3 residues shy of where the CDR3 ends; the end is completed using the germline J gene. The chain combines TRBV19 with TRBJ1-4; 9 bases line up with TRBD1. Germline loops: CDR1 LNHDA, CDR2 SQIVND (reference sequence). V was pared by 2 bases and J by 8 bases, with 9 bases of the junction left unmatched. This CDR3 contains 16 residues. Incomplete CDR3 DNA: TGTGCCAGTAGTATAACCGCAGGACAGGGGAAGGAAAAA. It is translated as CASSITAGQGKEK. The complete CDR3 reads CASSITAGQGKEKLFF.